The sequence of this T cell receptor beta chain was determined in a study of blood T cell repertoires in COVID-19. Clones were read by immunoSEQ multiplex PCR, and TCRdb kept only the in-frame ones, dropping some. The sample yields about 360,000 clones, around 87% seen once. Clinical history as reported by participants underpinned cohort assignment. The CDR3 covers 15 residues. Germline CDR1 is LGHDT and CDR2 is YNNKEL (reference sequence). With 2 bases clipped from V and 2 bases from J, the junction kept 3 bases outside the gene matches. This receptor was taken from a man aged 35 to 55 in a cohort exposed to, infected with or recovered from COVID-19 (not recorded which). The chain combines TRBV3-1 (or the pseudogene TRBV3-2) with TRBJ1-3, with 7 bases matching TRBD1. The sequencing sample was made of PBMCs or T cells enriched from blood (not recorded which). Here the CDR3 reads CASSQTGTAGNTIYF. CDR3 in DNA: TGTGCCAGCAGCCAAACCGGGACAGCTGGAAACACCATATATTTT.